The T cell receptor beta chain described here comes from a study of identical twins. Germline CDR1 is KGHSH and CDR2 is LQKENI. Trimming removed 3 bases at V and 0 bases at J, with 9 bases between. The CDR3 is 16 residues long. TCRdb fed the 5' RACE reads into MiXCR, producing one record per CDR3 protein. The profile shows roughly 720,000 distinct CDR3 sequences, around a sixth of them singletons. The data were also submitted as part of a second study, on T cells expressing NK-cell markers. That paper adds: T cells sorted in several experiments were restricted to alpha-beta TCR T cells by an anti-gamma-delta TCR antibody.

This sequence originates from a woman in her late teens or twenties in good health. The chain links TRBV18 to TRBJ2-6, with D perhaps TRBD2 (5 bases). Sample: PBMCs. The CDR3 DNA follows: TGTGCCAGCTCACCCCTGGCGGGCTCTGGGGCCAACGTCCTGACTTTC. Protein sequence: CASSPLAGSGANVLTF.